Sequencing of this T cell receptor beta chain was carried out in a study of TIL therapy for anti-PD-1-resistant metastatic lung cancer (dated by TCRdb to about 2021). In terms of the full investigation: Tumors were harvested prior to any PD-1/PD-L1 blockade, after which nivolumab was administered to patients, and lymphodepletion, expanded TIL infusion and IL-2 were given to patients who progressed. Among the enrolled patients, the median age was around 54 years (range roughly 35-80), and the median tumor PD-L1 proportion score was less than 6.5%. The cohort was predominantly lung adenocarcinoma, with several EGFR-mutant and two ALK-rearranged tumors, and half of patients were current or former smokers. Across the cohort, whole-exome sequencing showed a median non-synonymous tumor mutation burden of 1.5 mutations per megabase. Tumor and peripheral blood T cell receptor beta sequencing was used to track clonotypes across tumor, expanded TIL product and serial blood samples.

Read against the paper, the sample's time point label means: pre-treatment sample, taken before nivolumab and TIL therapy. Adults with stage 4 NSCLC were enrolled from late 2017 to early 2020 in a dual-center phase I trial. The samples were drawn from an open-label, single-arm phase I trial testing tumor-infiltrating lymphocyte therapy combined with nivolumab in advanced non-small cell lung cancer. Mononuclear cells from blood collected in EDTA tubes were isolated on a Ficoll gradient and snap-frozen as pellets, and DNA was then extracted using a Qiagen mini-prep kit. From its cysteine to its phenylalanine, the CDR3 spans 16 amino acids. The sequence is cut down to CDR3 DNA, 48 bases in frame from base 1. Relative to germline, V is missing 9 bases and J is missing 4 bases, with 14 bases of the junction outside any gene match. Taken from the germline V gene, the CDR1 and CDR2 loops are SNHLY and FYNNEI.

TCR beta CDR3 regions were amplified from genomic DNA by bias-controlled multiplex PCR with the immunoSEQ v3 hsTCRB kit. TCR libraries were sequenced on an Illumina NextSeq 500 to 2 million to 2.5 million read pairs for survey level or about 5-6.5 million for deep level. Per the authors' processing: V, D and J genes were assigned, non-productive sequences were removed, and clonality was reported by immunoSEQ Analyzer software. Repertoires were compared by productive Simpson clonality and by the Morisita overlap index of productive TRB rearrangements between infused TIL and blood. Absolute clonotype counts in blood were estimated as lymphocyte count times CD3+ fraction times the clone's productive frequency. TCRdb took this table from immuneACCESS and kept in-frame rearrangements with V and J called. Such tables lack part of the clones; where checked against another copy, unresolved V genes explain under half of the gap, and the rest is unexplained. The V and J calls and clone size come from that table; D and trimming were worked out from the DNA. Counted in this sample were tens of thousands of clones; about two thirds of them appeared once. The leading ten clones occupy approximately 2% of the sample.

Broad study findings and their caveats: The study protocol defined all tumor marker inferences as exploratory. The baseline peripheral repertoire was partially replaced by infused TIL clonotypes, which then decayed over months, and persistence showed no apparent association with response. Generalizability was limited because the cohort was highly selected, with more treatment-naive, never-smoker and oncogene-addicted patients included than is typical.

For this clone: Its antigen has not been determined. Base qualities are not recorded, but no much larger clone differs from it by a single base.

The receptor was isolated from a person aged 25 to 80 with non-small cell lung cancer. Here the sequenced sample was blood, taken at baseline. This sequence uses TRBV2 and TRBJ1-5; 8 bases in the middle match TRBD1. The CDR3 region reads CASQGAGDYLNQPQHF. The bases are TGTGCCAGTCAGGGGGCAGGGGACTATTTAAATCAGCCCCAGCATTTT.